Given below is one T cell receptor (beta chain) in context. The antigen it binds to is not known. Base qualities were left out, and no much larger clone turns up one base away. The sample carries other DNA sequences with the same CDR3. This sample is part of a study of blood T cell repertoires in COVID-19 (dated by TCRdb to the early 2020s). The study in broad terms: The collaborator samples originated in the United States, Italy and Spain and spanned the acute and convalescent phases of COVID-19. Samples were obtained from the ongoing ImmuneRACE study (first 160 participants) and from approximately 1,200 subjects provided by 6 global collaborators. The prospective study material was composed of cDNA or gDNA derived from T cells, B-cell-depleted T cells, or PBMCs. The repertoires were released in a freely available public database meant as a resource for research on the immune response to SARS-CoV-2. Where available, HLA class I and class II types were taken from metadata supplied by the sample provider and were not determined by assay-based typing. Nearly every sample came with metadata listing a de-identified subject ID, COVID-19 status, age in years and sex. Deeply sampled blood TCRbeta repertoires from subjects exposed to, actively infected with, or recovered from COVID-19 were included in the dataset.

On the study overall, not on this receptor specifically: Clinical and demographic metadata were provided uncurated, with the amount varying by source and participant.

The immunoSEQ Assay, a bias-controlled multiplex PCR, was used to amplify TCRbeta CDR3 regions from genomic DNA. The original pipeline was this. Nucleated cell counts per sample were estimated from amplification of reference gene primers within the assay. To quantify the absolute abundance of each unique TCRbeta CDR3 rearrangement, sequence reads were collapsed and filtered. For each sample, productive Simpson clonality was calculated as the square root of Simpson's diversity index across productive rearrangements. In its TCRdb copy, this immuneACCESS table keeps in-frame sequences only and misses some clones. Where compared with another copy, unresolved V genes explain less than half of these, and the others have no known cause. The D gene and trimming were derived from the DNA, and the V and J assignments and clone size from that table. This sample comprises some 240,000 clones, about 90% of them detected only once. Around 3.1% of the sample rests with the top ten.

The CDR3 sequence holds 14 residues, the cysteine and phenylalanine included. The only DNA kept is the CDR3, 42 bases in frame from the first base. V is shortened by 5 bases, J by 3 bases, and the region joining them spans 13 bases. CDR1 is given as SEHNR and CDR2 as FQNEAQ, both from the germline V gene (reference sequence). Participants in the prospective study were aged about 18 to 95 years, lived in some 24 United States geographic areas, and enrolled through a virtual design. To assign participants to cohorts, the prospective study relied on clinical history that participants themselves reported in a screening survey and a study questionnaire. Exposed participants had been in contact with someone with a PCR-confirmed or clinician-diagnosed COVID-19 case within 2 weeks of study entry. In the prospective study, mobile phlebotomists collected whole blood, serum and a nasopharyngeal or oropharyngeal swab from each participant. Prospective study participants could optionally give additional blood draws and questionnaires over a roughly 2-month period. Prospective study blood samples were shipped either frozen or at room temperature before DNA extraction.

Sequenced sample: PBMCs or T cells enriched from blood (not recorded which). The chain employs TRBV7-9 and TRBJ1-1; there is no confident call for the D gene. The TCR originated in a woman aged 40 to 50 who had been exposed to COVID-19. The DNA sequence is as follows: TGTGCCAGCAGCCTTACCCGACGGGACACTGAAGCTTTCTTT. Translated, it gives CASSLTRRDTEAFF.